The sequence of this T cell receptor beta chain was determined in a study of PD-1 blockade in classical Hodgkin lymphoma (dated by TCRdb to 2018 to 2020). Regarding the study in general: Nivolumab dosing was 3 mg/kg intravenously every 2 weeks, continuing until either disease progression or unacceptable toxicity. The study used CyTOF and TCR beta sequencing to define a peripheral blood immune signature of response to PD-1 blockade in classical Hodgkin lymphoma. The study at large found these results: Lower diversity was seen in patients whose nivolumab began less than 1 year after ASCT, and these patients were left out of later analyses so that immune reconstitution would not confound the results. Baseline TCR diversity was reported to be lower in newly diagnosed patients than in healthy donors and to be lower still in relapsed/refractory patients. The study was restricted to a single clinical trial cohort, and the causes of repertoire differences, possibly disease activity or prior therapy, were left undefined. Trial patients achieving complete response had baseline diversity similar to newly diagnosed patients, whereas partial responders and progressors had significantly lower diversity. CD4+ but not CD8+ TCR diversity rose significantly by C4D1 (p=0.0027 vs p=0.16), most apparent in complete responders (p=0.02).

V is cut by 7 bases and J by 2 bases, and the space between the germline ends is 12 bases. CDR1 and CDR2 are drawn from the germline V gene (reference sequence): MNHEY, SMNVEV. Taken from cysteine to phenylalanine, the CDR3 has 14 residues. Only CDR3 DNA remains: 42 bases, in frame from the first base. Genomic DNA was isolated using the Qiagen DNeasy kit from unsorted PBMCs as well as from negatively selected CD4+ and CD8+ fractions. Amplification of TCR beta CDR3 regions was done by immunoSEQ multiplex PCR with primers that anneal to V and J segments. A synthetic immune receptor repertoire was used to minimize amplification bias, and any remaining bias was removed computationally after sequencing. The study's processing was this. Repertoire diversity was quantified as the Shannon entropy index using custom Python scripts. Unsorted, CD4+ and CD8+ repertoires were analyzed separately, except for combined analyses in which CD4+ and CD8+ sequences were merged in silico. Clonal expansion was defined as a frequency increase of at least 2-fold after treatment compared with C1D1, and clones undetected at baseline were assigned a pseudocount of 0.5. Singleton clones were defined as clones with 0 or 1 copy at C1D1, and non-singleton clones were defined as clones with 2 or more copies. By matching protein sequences in sorted samples from the same patient, clones expanded in unsorted samples were annotated as CD4+, CD8+ or unknown. Diversity changes from C1D1 to C4D1 were tested in paired samples using Wilcoxon tests. TCRdb took this table from immuneACCESS and kept in-frame rearrangements with V and J called. Such tables lack part of the clones; where checked against another copy, unresolved V genes explain under half of the gap, and the rest is unexplained. From that table come the V and J calls and clone size; the DNA was used to work out D and trimming. Across this sample there are roughly 140,000 clones, with less than 80% seen only once. The ten top clones hold 7.5% to 10% of the sample.

What the time point label conveys for this sample: cycle 2 day 1 (C2D1) of nivolumab. Relapse after autologous stem cell transplantation had occurred in all trial patients, and cohorts A, B and C were distinguished by prior brentuximab vedotin exposure. The trial cohort was composed of over 50 patients with relapsed/refractory classical Hodgkin lymphoma, for whom complete response, partial response or progressive disease was recorded as best overall response. In the multi-cohort phase II CheckMate 205 trial, trial patients received single-agent nivolumab. Best overall response was determined by an independent review committee according to the 2007 International Working Group response criteria. Trial PBMCs were collected immediately before nivolumab initiation (C1D1) and during therapy at cycle 2 day 1 and cycle 4 day 1. Peripheral blood was collected in 8 mL Vacutainer Cell Preparation Tubes, from which PBMCs were isolated by centrifugation and then cryopreserved.

To note about this clone: Its antigen has not been determined. Per-nucleotide qualities are absent, and no much larger clonotype sits a single base away.

The chain joins TRBV27 to TRBJ1-5; the D segment cannot be called with confidence. This sequence originates from a human donor with classical Hodgkin lymphoma. The sequences come from peripheral blood mononuclear cells (PBMCs), collected before the second cycle of nivolumab. The DNA sequence is as follows: TGTGCCAGCACGTCCCTGGGCGGCAATCAGCCCCAGCATTTT. Translated, it gives CASTSLGGNQPQHF.